The clone carrying this T cell receptor (beta chain) was seen repeatedly, ten times or more. Germline V CDR1 and CDR2: LGHDT, YNNKEL (reference sequence). This CDR3 has 16 amino acids. Trimming at V came to 3 bases and at J to 3 bases, leaving 9 bases not matched to a gene. The TCRbeta library incorporated unique molecular identifiers. TCRdb reprocessed the PCR reads with MiXCR, giving one entry per CDR3 protein. This sample carries more than 200,000 distinct CDR3 sequences, about 8.8% of them seen once, and the ten largest clones take 5% to 6%. These data are taken from a study of T-cell reconstitution after alpha-beta-depleted transplantation in children.

The receptor's source is a human donor who donated a stem cell graft to a child with SCID. J is TRBJ2-5 and V is TRBV3-1; the match to TRBD2 covers 8 bases. The sequences come from PBMCs from the stem cell graft donor, collected from the stem cell graft. The CDR3 region has the DNA TGTGCCAGCAGCCAGCCCCTAGGGGGACTAGAAGAGACCCAGTACTTC. As protein: CASSQPLGGLEETQYF.